This T cell receptor beta chain came from a study of tumour-infiltrating T cells in Burkitt lymphoma. Study as a whole: Survival, overall and progression-free, tracked with productive clonality.

Profiling relied on immunoSEQ multiplex PCR, and the TCRdb table lists in-frame clones only, not all of them. Of 15,000 to 20,000 clones listed, more than 65% are singletons. The CDR3 spans 17 residues. Trimming at V came to 1 base and at J to 8 bases, leaving 12 bases not matched to a gene. Germline loops: CDR1 SEHNR, CDR2 FQNEAQ (reference sequence). The gene calls are TRBV7-9 and TRBJ2-1; 9 nucleotides line up with TRBD2. This TCR derives from a human donor with diffuse large B-cell lymphoma. Sequencing input: tumor tissue. The CDR3: CASSLVRGSGSIHEQFF. CDR3 nucleotides: TGTGCCAGCAGCTTAGTACGAGGTAGCGGGAGTATCCATGAGCAGTTCTTC.